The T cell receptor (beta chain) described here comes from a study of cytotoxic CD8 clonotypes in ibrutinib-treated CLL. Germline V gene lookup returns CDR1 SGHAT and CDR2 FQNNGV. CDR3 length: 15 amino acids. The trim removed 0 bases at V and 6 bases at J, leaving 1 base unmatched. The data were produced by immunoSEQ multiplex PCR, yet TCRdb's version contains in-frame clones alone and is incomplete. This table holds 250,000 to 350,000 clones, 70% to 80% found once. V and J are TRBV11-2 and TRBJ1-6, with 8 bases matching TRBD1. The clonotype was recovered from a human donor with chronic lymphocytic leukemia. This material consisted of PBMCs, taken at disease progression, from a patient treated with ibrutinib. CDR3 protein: CASSLEGTGNSPLHF. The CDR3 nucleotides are TGTGCCAGCAGCTTAGAGGGGACAGGTAATTCACCCCTCCACTTT.